One and the same sample provided the 5 T cell receptor beta chains below, sequenced in a study of shared clonotypes between healthy human individuals. TCRdb's table, derived via immunoSEQ multiplex PCR, lists solely in-frame clones and lacks some. The data contain 640,000 or so clones, 72% of them singletons. What was sequenced was memory CD4+ T cells sorted from blood. Subset denoted: CD45RA-negative fraction. Receptors originate from a young woman in good health.

This clone was seen a handful of times. CDR3 loop: CSGTGWAEAFF. CDR3 coding DNA: TGCAGCGGTACAGGTTGGGCTGAAGCTTTCTTT. The J gene is TRBJ1-1, the V gene TRBV29-1, with a possible D match to TRBD1 (5 bases). V was cut by 7 bases and J by 6 bases, with 12 bases left in between. The CDR3 is made up of 11 amino acids. Germline V gene lookup returns CDR1 SQVTM and CDR2 ANQGSEA.

The V call is TRBV20-1, the J call TRBJ2-4; D remains unclear. Germline-derived CDR1 and CDR2 are DFQATT and SNEGSKA (reference sequence). The CDR3 covers 10 residues. The germline V and J ends were trimmed by 1 base and 8 bases, with 3 bases remaining between them. In nucleotides, the CDR3 is TGCAGTGCTAGAGGGTACATTCAGTACTTC. The encoded protein is CSARGYIQYF.

The J gene is TRBJ2-1, the V gene TRBV2, with 8 nucleotides matching TRBD1. V was clipped by 6 bases and J by 11 bases; unmatched bases: 6. This CDR3 has 12 amino acids. From germline, CDR1 is SNHLY and CDR2 FYNNEI. As DNA, the CDR3 is TGTGCCAGCAGGGACAGGGATTCTAAGCAGTTCTTC. Its protein is CASRDRDSKQFF.

The chain couples TRBV28 to TRBJ1-1; no clear D. Deletions cut 0 bases from V and 1 base from J, with 6 bases between. The CDR3 extends over 14 amino acids. In germline, CDR1 is MDHEN, CDR2 SYDVKM. CDR3 in amino acids: CASSLWWQNTEAFF. CDR3 nucleotides: TGTGCCAGCAGTTTATGGTGGCAGAACACTGAAGCTTTCTTT.

The chain employs TRBV11-2 and TRBJ2-7; D is uncertain. CDR1 and CDR2 from the germline V gene are SGHAT and FQNNGV. This CDR3 has 13 residues. With 3 bases removed from V and 3 bases from J, the gap between germline ends came to 9 bases. CDR3 nucleotide sequence: TGTGCCAGCAGCTTTCGGCCGAACTACGAGCAGTACTTC. Protein sequence: CASSFRPNYEQYF.